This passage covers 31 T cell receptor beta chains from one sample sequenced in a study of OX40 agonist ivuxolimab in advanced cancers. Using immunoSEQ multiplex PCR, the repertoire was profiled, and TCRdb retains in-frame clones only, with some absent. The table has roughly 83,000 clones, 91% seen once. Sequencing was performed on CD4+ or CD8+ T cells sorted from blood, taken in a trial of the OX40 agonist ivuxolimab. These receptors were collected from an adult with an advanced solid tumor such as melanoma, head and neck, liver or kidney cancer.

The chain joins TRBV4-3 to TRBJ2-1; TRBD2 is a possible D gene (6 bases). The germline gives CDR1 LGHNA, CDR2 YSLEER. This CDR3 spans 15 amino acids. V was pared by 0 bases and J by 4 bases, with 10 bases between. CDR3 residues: CASSQEKDYYNEQFF. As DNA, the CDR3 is TGCGCCAGCAGCCAAGAAAAGGACTATTACAATGAGCAGTTCTTC.

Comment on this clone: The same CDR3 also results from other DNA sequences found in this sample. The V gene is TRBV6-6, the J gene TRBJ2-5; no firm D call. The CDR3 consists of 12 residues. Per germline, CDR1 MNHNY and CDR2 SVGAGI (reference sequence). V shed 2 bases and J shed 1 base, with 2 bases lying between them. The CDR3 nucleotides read TGTGCCAGCAGTTACACCCAAGAGACCCAGTACTTC. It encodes CASSYTQETQYF.

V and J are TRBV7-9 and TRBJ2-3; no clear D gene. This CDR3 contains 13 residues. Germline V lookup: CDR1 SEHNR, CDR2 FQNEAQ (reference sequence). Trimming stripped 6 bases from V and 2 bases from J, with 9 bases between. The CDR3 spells CASRPLPTDTQYF. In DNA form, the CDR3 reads TGTGCCAGCAGACCCTTACCCACAGATACGCAGTATTTT.

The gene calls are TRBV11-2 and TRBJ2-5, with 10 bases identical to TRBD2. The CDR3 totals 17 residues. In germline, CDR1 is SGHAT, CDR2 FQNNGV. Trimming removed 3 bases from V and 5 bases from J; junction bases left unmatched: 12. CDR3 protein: CASSLSSGSFMEETQYF. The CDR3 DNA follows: TGTGCCAGCAGCTTGTCTAGCGGGAGTTTCATGGAGGAGACCCAGTACTTC.

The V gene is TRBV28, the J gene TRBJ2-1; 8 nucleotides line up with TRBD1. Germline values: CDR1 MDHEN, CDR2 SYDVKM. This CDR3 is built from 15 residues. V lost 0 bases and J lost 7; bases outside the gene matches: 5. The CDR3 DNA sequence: TGTGCCAGCAGTTTATGGTCAGGGGGCATAAATGAGCAGTTCTTC. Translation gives CASSLWSGGINEQFF.

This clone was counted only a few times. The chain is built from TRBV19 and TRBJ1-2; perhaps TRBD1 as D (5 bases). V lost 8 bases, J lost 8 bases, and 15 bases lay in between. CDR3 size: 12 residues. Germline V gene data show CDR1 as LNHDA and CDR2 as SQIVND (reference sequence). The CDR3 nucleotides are TGTGCCAGTCGGGAGGGGCCGAGAGGCTACACCTTC. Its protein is CASREGPRGYTF.

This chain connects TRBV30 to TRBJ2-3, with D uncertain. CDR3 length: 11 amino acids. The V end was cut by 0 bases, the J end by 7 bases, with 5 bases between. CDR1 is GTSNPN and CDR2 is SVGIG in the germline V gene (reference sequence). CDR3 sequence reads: CAWSVGYTQYF. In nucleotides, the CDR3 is TGTGCCTGGAGTGTCGGTTATACGCAGTATTTT.

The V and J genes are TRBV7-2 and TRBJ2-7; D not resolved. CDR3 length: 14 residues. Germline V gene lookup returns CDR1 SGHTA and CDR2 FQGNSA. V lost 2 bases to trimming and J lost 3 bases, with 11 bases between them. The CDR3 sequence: CASSLLSGFYEQYF. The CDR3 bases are TGTGCCAGCAGCTTATTATCCGGGTTCTACGAGCAGTACTTC. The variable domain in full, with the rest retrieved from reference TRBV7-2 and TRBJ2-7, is GAGVSQSPSNKVTEKGKDVELRCDPISGHTALYWYRQSLGQGLEFLIYFQGNSAPDKSGLPSDRFSAERTGGSVSTLTIQRTQQEDSAVYLCASSLLSGFYEQYFGPGTRLTVT.

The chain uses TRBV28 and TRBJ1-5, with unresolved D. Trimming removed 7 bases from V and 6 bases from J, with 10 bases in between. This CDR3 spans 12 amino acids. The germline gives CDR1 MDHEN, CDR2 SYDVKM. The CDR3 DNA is TGTGCCAGCACCTTAGGGTCTCAGCCCCAGCATTTT. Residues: CASTLGSQPQHF.

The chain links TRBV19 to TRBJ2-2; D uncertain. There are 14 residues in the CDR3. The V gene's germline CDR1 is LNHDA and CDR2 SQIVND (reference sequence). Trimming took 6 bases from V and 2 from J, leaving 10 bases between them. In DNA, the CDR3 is TGTGCCAGTAGAATTCTCCTAAACACCGGGGAGCTGTTTTTT. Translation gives CASRILLNTGELFF.

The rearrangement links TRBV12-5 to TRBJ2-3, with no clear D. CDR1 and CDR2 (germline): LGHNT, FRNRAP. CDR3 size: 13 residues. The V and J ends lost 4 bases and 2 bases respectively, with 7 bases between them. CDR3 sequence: CASGSTLTDTQYF. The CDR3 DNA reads TGTGCTAGTGGTTCTACTCTCACAGATACGCAGTATTTT.

CDR3 DNA sequence: TGTGCCAGTAGCTGGGGAGAAAAACTGTTTTTT. Translating gives CASSWGEKLFF. The chain links TRBV19 to TRBJ1-4; D call uncertain. V was cut by 6 bases and J by 8 bases, with 7 bases left in between. CDR3 length: 11 amino acids. From germline, CDR1 is LNHDA and CDR2 SQIVND (reference sequence). Using reference TRBV19 and TRBJ1-4 for the parts outside the CDR3, the full variable domain is DGGITQSPKYLFRKEGQNVTLSCEQNLNHDAMYWYRQDPGQGLRLIYYSQIVNDFQKGDIAEGYSVSREKKESFPLTVTSAQKNPTAFYLCASSWGEKLFFGSGTQLSVL.

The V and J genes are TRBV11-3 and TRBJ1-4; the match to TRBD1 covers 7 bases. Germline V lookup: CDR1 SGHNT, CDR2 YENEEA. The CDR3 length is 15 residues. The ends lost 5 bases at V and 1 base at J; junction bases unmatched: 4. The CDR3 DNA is TGTGCCAGCAGCGGGCGACAGGGAACTAATGAAAAACTGTTTTTT. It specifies CASSGRQGTNEKLFF.

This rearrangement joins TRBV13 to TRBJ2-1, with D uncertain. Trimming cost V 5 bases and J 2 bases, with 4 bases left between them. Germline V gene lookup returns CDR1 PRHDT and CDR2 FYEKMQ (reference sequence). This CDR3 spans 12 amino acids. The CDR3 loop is CASSPTYNEQFF. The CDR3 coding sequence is TGTGCCAGCAGCCCGACCTACAATGAGCAGTTCTTC. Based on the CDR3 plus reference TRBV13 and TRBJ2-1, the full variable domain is AAGVIQSPRHLIKEKRETATLKCYPIPRHDTVYWYQQGPGQDPQFLISFYEKMQSDKGSIPDRFSAQQFSDYHSELNMSSLELGDSALYFCASSPTYNEQFFGPGTRLTVL.

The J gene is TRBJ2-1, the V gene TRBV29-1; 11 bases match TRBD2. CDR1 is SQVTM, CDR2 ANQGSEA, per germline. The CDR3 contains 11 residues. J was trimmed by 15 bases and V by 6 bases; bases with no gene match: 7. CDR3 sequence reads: CSVEPSGRLFF. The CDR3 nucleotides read TGCAGCGTGGAACCTAGCGGGAGGCTGTTCTTC.

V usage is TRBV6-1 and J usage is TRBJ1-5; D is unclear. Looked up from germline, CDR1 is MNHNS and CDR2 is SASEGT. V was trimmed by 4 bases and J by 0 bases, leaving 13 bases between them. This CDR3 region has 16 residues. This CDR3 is CASSVQPESSNQPQHF. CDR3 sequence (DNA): TGTGCCAGCAGTGTACAACCCGAAAGTAGCAATCAGCCCCAGCATTTT.

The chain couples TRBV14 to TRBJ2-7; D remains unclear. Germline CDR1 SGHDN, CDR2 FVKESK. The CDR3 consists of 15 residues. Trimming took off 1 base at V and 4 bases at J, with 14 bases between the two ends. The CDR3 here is CASSQARPDGYEQYF. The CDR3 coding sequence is TGTGCCAGCAGCCAAGCCAGGCCGGACGGGTACGAGCAGTACTTC.

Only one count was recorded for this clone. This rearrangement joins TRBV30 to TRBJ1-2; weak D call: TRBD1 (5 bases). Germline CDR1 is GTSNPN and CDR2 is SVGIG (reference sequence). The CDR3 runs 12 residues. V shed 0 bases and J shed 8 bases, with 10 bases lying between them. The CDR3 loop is CAWSVAQEGYTF. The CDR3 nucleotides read TGTGCCTGGAGTGTAGCACAGGAGGGCTACACCTTC.

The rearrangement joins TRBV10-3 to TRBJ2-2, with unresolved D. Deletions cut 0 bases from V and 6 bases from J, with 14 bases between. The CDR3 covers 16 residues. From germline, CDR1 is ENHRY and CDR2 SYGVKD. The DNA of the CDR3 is TGTGCCATCAGTGAGTCTTCCCGGCTGCGTTCCGGGGAGCTGTTTTTT. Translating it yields CAISESSRLRSGELFF.

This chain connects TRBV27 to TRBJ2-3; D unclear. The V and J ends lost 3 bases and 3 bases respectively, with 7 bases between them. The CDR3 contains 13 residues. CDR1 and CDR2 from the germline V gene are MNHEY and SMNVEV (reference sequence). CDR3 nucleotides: TGTGCCAGCAGTTTCGGTGGAACAGATACGCAGTATTTT. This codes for CASSFGGTDTQYF.

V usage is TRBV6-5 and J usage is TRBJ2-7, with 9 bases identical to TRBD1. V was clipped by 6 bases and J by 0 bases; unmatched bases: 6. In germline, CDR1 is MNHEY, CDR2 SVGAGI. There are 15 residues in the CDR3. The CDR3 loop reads CASSVGQGYSYEQYF. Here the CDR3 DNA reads TGTGCCAGCAGCGTGGGACAGGGATACTCCTACGAGCAGTACTTC.

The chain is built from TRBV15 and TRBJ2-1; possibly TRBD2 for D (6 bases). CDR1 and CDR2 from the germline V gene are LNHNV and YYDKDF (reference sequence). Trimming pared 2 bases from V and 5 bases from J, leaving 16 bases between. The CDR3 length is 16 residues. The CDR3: CATSRSRGGSNNEQFF. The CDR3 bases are TGTGCCACCAGCAGATCTCGGGGAGGATCGAACAATGAGCAGTTCTTC.

Here the CDR3 DNA reads TGTGCCAGCAGTTACGGGGAGGGTAGCACTGAAGCTTTCTTT. Protein: CASSYGEGSTEAFF. The J gene is TRBJ1-1, the V gene TRBV6-5, with D hard to call. CDR3 size: 14 residues. V was pared by 2 bases and J by 4 bases, with 11 bases between. Germline lookup yields CDR1 MNHEY and CDR2 SVGAGI.

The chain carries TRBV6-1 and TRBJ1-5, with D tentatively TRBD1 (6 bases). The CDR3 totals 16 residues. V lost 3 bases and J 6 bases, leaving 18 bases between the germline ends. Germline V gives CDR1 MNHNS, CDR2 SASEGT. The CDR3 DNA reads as TGTGCCAGCAGTGACACGTGGGGGGGGCTCCGTCAGCCCCAGCATTTT. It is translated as CASSDTWGGLRQPQHF.

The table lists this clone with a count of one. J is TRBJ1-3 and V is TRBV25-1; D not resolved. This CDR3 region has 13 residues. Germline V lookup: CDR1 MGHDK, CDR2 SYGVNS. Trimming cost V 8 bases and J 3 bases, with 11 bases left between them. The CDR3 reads CASGENGGNTIYF. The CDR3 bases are TGTGCCAGCGGCGAGAATGGTGGAAACACCATATATTTT. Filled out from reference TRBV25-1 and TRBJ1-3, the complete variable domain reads EADIYQTPRYLVIGTGKKITLECSQTMGHDKMYWYQQDPGMELHLIHYSYGVNSTEKGDLSSESTVSRIRTEHFPLTLESARPSHTSQYLCASGENGGNTIYFGEGSWLTVV.

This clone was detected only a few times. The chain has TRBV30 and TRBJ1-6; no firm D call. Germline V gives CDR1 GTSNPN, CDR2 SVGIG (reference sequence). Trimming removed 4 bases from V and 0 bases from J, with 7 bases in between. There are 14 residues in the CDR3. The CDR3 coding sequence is TGTGCCTGGACGGCCAGCTCCTATAATTCACCCCTCCACTTT. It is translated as CAWTASSYNSPLHF.

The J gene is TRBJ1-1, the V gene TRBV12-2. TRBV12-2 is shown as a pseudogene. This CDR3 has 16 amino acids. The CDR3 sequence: CASRLLRGGLGTEAFF. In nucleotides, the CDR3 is TGTGCAAGTCGCTTATTAAGGGGAGGGTTGGGCACTGAAGCTTTCTTT.

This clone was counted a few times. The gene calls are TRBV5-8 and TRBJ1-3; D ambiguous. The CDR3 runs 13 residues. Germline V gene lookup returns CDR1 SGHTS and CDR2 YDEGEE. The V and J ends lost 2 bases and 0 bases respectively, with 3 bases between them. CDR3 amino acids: CASSLPSGNTIYF. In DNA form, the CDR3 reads TGTGCCAGCAGCTTACCCTCTGGAAACACCATATATTTT. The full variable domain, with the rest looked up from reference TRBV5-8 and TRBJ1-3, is EAGVTQSPTHLIKTRGQQATLRCSPISGHTSVYWYQQALGLGLQFLLWYDEGEERNRGNFPPRFSGRQFPNYSSELNVNALELEDSALYLCASSLPSGNTIYFGEGSWLTVV.

The CDR3 protein is CASSLAADTQYF. The CDR3, as DNA: TGTGCCAGCAGCTTAGCGGCGGATACGCAGTATTTT. The V gene is TRBV5-6, the J gene TRBJ2-3; D might be TRBD2 (5 bases). Germline assignment: CDR1 SGHDT and CDR2 YYEEEE. Trimming removed 2 bases from V and 6 bases from J, with 7 bases in between. CDR3 length: 12 residues.

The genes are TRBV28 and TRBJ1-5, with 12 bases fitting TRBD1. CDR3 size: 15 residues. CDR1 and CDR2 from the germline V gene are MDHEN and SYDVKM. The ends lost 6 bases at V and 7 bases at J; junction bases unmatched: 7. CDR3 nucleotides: TGTGCCAGCAGACCCGGGACAGGGGGCTCGCAGCCCCAGCATTTT. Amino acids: CASRPGTGGSQPQHF.

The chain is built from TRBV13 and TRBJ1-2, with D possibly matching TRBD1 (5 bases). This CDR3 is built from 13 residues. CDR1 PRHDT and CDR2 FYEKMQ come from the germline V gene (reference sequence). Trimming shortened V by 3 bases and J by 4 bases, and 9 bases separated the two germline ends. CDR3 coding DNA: TGTGCCAGCAGCTTTGGGGGGAGCTATGGCTACACCTTC. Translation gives CASSFGGSYGYTF.